This T cell receptor beta chain was sequenced during a study of blood T cell repertoires in COVID-19. This clone was seen just once. Authors' processing steps: Reference gene primers were amplified, and this amplification served to estimate nucleated cell counts. Some clones are missing from TCRdb's copy, which holds only in-frame ones; the method was immunoSEQ multiplex PCR. V and J calls and clone size come straight from that table; D and trimming were deduced from the DNA. Here the sample spans approximately 270,000 clones, around 85% being singletons. CDR1 is MRHNA and CDR2 is SNTAGT in the germline V gene. This CDR3 is built from 14 residues. V shed 10 bases, J shed 7 bases, and the junction held 11 bases outside the gene matches. Participants were aged about 18 to 90 years from about two dozen US areas. The recovered donors of Cohort 3 showed two negative PCRs, clearance, or symptom resolution.

The TCR comes from a woman aged 30 to 39 who had recovered from COVID-19. V usage is TRBV6-4 and J usage is TRBJ1-5, with TRBD1 matching over 9 bases. Sequenced input: PBMCs or T cells enriched from blood (not recorded which). As DNA, the CDR3 is TGTGCCATTCTCTTGGGACAGGGTGGGCAGCCCCAGCATTTT. This translates into CAILLGQGGQPQHF.